The 10 T cell receptor beta chains listed next were all sequenced from one sample in a study of blood T cells in healthy people across ages. Then a second PCR, running roughly 6 to 11 cycles, was carried out with a sample-barcoded 5' primer and a J-beta primer mix. MiXCR, run by TCRdb on the 5' RACE reads, gives a single entry per CDR3 protein. The table lists around 800,000 distinct CDR3 sequences, around 43% of them singletons. The sample comprised blood. Every receptor here comes from a man aged 55 to 70 in good health.

The V gene is TRBV7-2, the J gene TRBJ2-2; D may match TRBD1 or TRBD2 (5 bases each). The CDR3 runs 17 residues. In germline, CDR1 is SGHTA, CDR2 FQGNSA. Trimming removed 5 bases from V and 3 bases from J, with 19 bases in between. CDR3 in DNA: TGTGCCAGCAGCCCCAGGAGCGAGGGGTTATACACCGGGGAGCTGTTTTTT. This sequence encodes CASSPRSEGLYTGELFF.

The chain combines TRBV9 with TRBJ2-1, with 7 bases lining up with TRBD1. The CDR3 runs 15 residues. V lost 3 bases to trimming and J lost 7 bases; unmatched junction nucleotides: 10. Germline CDR1 and CDR2: SGDLS and YYNGEE. CDR3 residues: CASSATGDGNNEQFF. The CDR3 nucleotides read TGTGCCAGCAGCGCCACAGGGGACGGGAATAATGAGCAGTTCTTC.

The V and J genes are TRBV4-3 and TRBJ2-1; TRBD2 aligns across 12 bases. In germline, CDR1 is LGHNA, CDR2 YSLEER. CDR3 length equals 18 residues. Trimming removed 4 bases from V and 2 bases from J; junction bases left unmatched: 9. The CDR3 bases are TGCGCCAGCAGCCGGGGGCTAGCGGGGGGGCCAACCTACAATGAGCAGTTCTTC. Translated, it gives CASSRGLAGGPTYNEQFF.

This rearrangement joins TRBV9 to TRBJ1-2, with D maybe TRBD1 (5 bases). V was pared by 3 bases and J by 7 bases, with 16 bases between. The CDR3 contains 14 residues. The germline CDR1 and CDR2 sequences are SGDLS and YYNGEE. The CDR3 DNA sequence: TGTGCCAGCAGCGGGACACCAAGAGCATCTGGCTACACCTTC. Its protein product is CASSGTPRASGYTF.

The chain couples TRBV6-2 or TRBV6-3 to TRBJ2-3; 12 nucleotides align to TRBD2. Germline V gene sequence: CDR1 MNHEY, CDR2 SVGEGT. The V and J ends lost 7 bases and 2 bases, in that order; junction bases with no gene match: 7. This CDR3 has 16 amino acids. The DNA of the CDR3 is TGTGCCAGCACTCTACTAGCGGGGGGACTCACAGATACGCAGTATTTT. As protein: CASTLLAGGLTDTQYF.

CDR3 DNA sequence: TGTGCCAGCACCCCGTTACGTGCTCGCAATGAGCAGTTCTTC. It specifies CASTPLRARNEQFF. The chain joins TRBV11-1 to TRBJ2-1; no reliable D call. The V end was cut by 7 bases, the J end by 6 bases, with 16 bases between. The CDR3 sequence is 14 residues long. CDR1 and CDR2 from the germline V gene are SGHAT and FQDESV (reference sequence).

This sequence joins TRBV2 and TRBJ2-5; 7 positions agree with TRBD2. The V segment lost 8 bases and the J segment 1 base; nucleotides outside the gene matches: 7. The CDR3 is 14 residues long. Germline V gene sequence: CDR1 SNHLY, CDR2 FYNNEI. This CDR3 is CASSTSMAQETQYF. CDR3 coding DNA: TGTGCCAGCTCGACTAGCATGGCCCAAGAGACCCAGTACTTC.

Comments on this clonotype: A read error may produce the germline difference seen at one junction end. J is TRBJ2-2 and V is TRBV4-1, with D possibly TRBD2 on 7 matching bases. Germline V lookup: CDR1 MGHRA, CDR2 YSYEKL. CDR3 length equals 14 residues. The CDR3 sequence: CASNQREGGGELFF. In nucleotides, the CDR3 is TGCGCCAGCAACCAAAGGGAGGGGGGCGGGGAGCTGTTTTTT.

V usage is TRBV12-3 or TRBV12-4 and J usage is TRBJ2-1, with 10 bases aligning to TRBD1. The CDR3 spans 15 residues. The V segment lost 6 bases and the J segment 4 bases; nucleotides outside the gene matches: 6. The DNA for the CDR3 is TGTGCCAGCAGATTCCGGGACAGGGGTTACAATGAGCAGTTCTTC. It yields the protein CASRFRDRGYNEQFF.

This clonotype was recorded once. The chain joins TRBV20-1 to TRBJ1-1; D gene unclear. The germline gives CDR1 DFQATT, CDR2 SNEGSKA (reference sequence). This CDR3 has 14 amino acids. Trimming removed 6 bases at V and 0 bases at J, with 14 bases between. CDR3 residues: CSARPYILNTEAFF. The DNA for the CDR3 is TGCAGTGCCCGCCCGTACATATTGAACACTGAAGCTTTCTTT.